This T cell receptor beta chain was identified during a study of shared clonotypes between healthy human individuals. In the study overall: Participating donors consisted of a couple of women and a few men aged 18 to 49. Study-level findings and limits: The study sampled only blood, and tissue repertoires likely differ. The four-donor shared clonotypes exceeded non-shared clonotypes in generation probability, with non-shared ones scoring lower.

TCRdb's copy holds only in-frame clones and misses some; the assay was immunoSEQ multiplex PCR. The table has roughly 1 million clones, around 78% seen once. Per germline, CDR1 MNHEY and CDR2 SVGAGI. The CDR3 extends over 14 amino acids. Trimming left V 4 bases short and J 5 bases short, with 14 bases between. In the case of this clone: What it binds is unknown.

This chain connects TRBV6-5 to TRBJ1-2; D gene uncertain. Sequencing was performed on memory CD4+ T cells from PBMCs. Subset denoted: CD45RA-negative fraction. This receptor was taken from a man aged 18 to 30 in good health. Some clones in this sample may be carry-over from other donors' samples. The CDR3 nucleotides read TGTGCCAGCAGTTCTCTGGACGGGCGTTATGGCTACACCTTC. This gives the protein CASSSLDGRYGYTF.